The entry below gives a single T cell receptor beta chain sequence along with its context. The antigen is undetermined. Looked up from germline, CDR1 is SGHDT and CDR2 is YYEEEE. The V and J ends lost 0 bases and 6 bases, in that order; junction bases with no gene match: 2. The CDR3 runs to 14 residues. Only in-frame clones appear in the TCRdb table, and some are missing; sequencing was by immunoSEQ multiplex PCR. The sample consists of under 85,000 clones, roughly 88% of them appearing once. The data stem from a study of graft-versus-host responses after intestinal transplantation. The overall study: Transplantation in recipients was multivisceral, liver-intestinal, or isolated intestinal. Every transplant recipient was induced with anti-thymocyte globulin, then maintained on tacrolimus and steroids for about 3 years. General study results and limits: Recipient marrow showed GvH clones, some seen first in ileum or blood. Across patients carrying graft-donor T cell macrochimerism, allografts held high graft-versus-host to host-versus-graft clonal ratios.

This clonotype originated in a human donor who received an intestinal transplant. The chain uses TRBV5-6 and TRBJ2-2; 7 bases map to TRBD1. The specimen comprised unstimulated CD8+ T cells sorted from spleen or lymph node cells, sampled before intestinal transplant. The CDR3 is CASSLVQGAGELFF. The CDR3, as DNA: TGTGCCAGCAGCTTGGTCCAGGGGGCCGGGGAGCTGTTTTTT.